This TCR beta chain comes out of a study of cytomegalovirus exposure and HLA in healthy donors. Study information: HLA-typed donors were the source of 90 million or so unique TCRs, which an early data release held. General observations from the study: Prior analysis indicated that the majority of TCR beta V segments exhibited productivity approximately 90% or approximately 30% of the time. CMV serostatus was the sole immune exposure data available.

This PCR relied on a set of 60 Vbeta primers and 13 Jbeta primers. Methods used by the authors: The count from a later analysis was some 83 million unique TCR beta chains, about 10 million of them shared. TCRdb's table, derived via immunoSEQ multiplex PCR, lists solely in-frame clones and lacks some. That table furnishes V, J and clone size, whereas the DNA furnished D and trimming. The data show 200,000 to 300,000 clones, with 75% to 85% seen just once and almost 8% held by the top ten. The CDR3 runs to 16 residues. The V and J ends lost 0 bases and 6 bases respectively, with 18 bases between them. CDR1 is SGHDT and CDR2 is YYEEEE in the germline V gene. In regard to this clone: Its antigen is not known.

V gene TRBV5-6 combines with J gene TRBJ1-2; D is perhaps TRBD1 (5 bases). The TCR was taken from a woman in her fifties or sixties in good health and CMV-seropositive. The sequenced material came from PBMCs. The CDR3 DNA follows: TGTGCCAGCAGCTTGGTCCCTGGGGGGGGAGATCATGGCTACACCTTC. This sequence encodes CASSLVPGGGDHGYTF. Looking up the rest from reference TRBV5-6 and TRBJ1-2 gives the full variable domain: DAGVTQSPTHLIKTRGQQVTLRCSPKSGHDTVSWYQQALGQGPQFIFQYYEEEERQRGNFPDRFSGHQFPNYSSELNVNALLLGDSALYLCASSLVPGGGDHGYTFGSGTRLTVV.